This TCR beta chain was retrieved from a study of cytomegalovirus exposure and HLA in healthy donors. Study-level information: The study's early data release held 80 million to 95 million unique TCRs from HLA-typed donors.

The germline gives CDR1 SGHNT, CDR2 YYREEE (reference sequence). V lost 4 bases and J 1 base, leaving 11 bases between the germline ends. The CDR3 extends over 15 amino acids. PCR involved 60 Vbeta and 13 Jbeta primers. Profiled with immunoSEQ multiplex PCR; TCRdb holds only in-frame clones, not every one. This listing includes some 120,000 clones. Study observations and caveats: Clonal expansion, a later analysis showed, was greater in HLA-associated TCR beta chains than in equally common others.

Details on this clone: Its antigen is currently unknown.

The sample was PBMCs. V is TRBV5-4 and J is TRBJ2-2, with a tentative D call TRBD2 (6 bases). This TCR derives from a young man in good health and CMV-seronegative. The DNA for the CDR3 is TGTGCCAGCAGCACCGGGACTGTGAACACCGGGGAGCTGTTTTTT. It specifies CASSTGTVNTGELFF.